These T cell receptor beta chains were read from a single sample in a study of blood T cell repertoires in COVID-19. The method was immunoSEQ multiplex PCR; TCRdb's version includes in-frame clones alone and lacks a portion of them. The sample has roughly 120,000 clones; approximately 86% are singletons. The sequenced material came from peripheral blood. The receptors shown here come from a human donor in a cohort sampled during active COVID-19. CDR3s include the opening cysteine and the closing phenylalanine or tryptophan. The D gene is left open where the match is weak. For some rows the clone size is stated as once, few or many, or as a class when expanded; others skip it.

V	size	D	J	DNA	CDR3
TRBV2	.	TRBD1	TRBJ1-1	TGTGCCAGCAGGAAGGACAGGGGCCCCGCTTTCTTT	CASRKDRGPAFF
TRBV18	.	TRBD2	TRBJ2-7	TGTGCCAGCTCACCTCCCGGGACTAGCGGGAGTCTGTACTTC	CASSPPGTSGSLYF
TRBV6-1	.	.	TRBJ1-4	TGTGCCAGCAGTGAAGCTCTCCTCCGAGGCCCGTTTCTTCTAAAACTGTTTTTT	CASSEALLRGPFLLKLFF
TRBV2	.	.	TRBJ2-3	TGTGCCAGCAGCGCCAACAGGGCAGCACTCACAGATACGCAGTATTTT	CASSANRAALTDTQYF
TRBV5-6	.	.	TRBJ2-5	TGTGCCAGCAGCATTAAAGAGACCCAGTACTTC	CASSIKETQYF
TRBV19	.	TRBD2	TRBJ2-7	TGTGCCACGACTAGCGGGGGGGCAGAGCGCCCTCACGAGCAGTACTTC	CATTSGGAERPHEQYF
TRBV11-3	.	.	TRBJ2-7	TGTGCCAGCAGCTTCACTCGGGGTTACGAGCAGTACTTC	CASSFTRGYEQYF
TRBV19	.	TRBD1	TRBJ1-1	TGTGCCAGTAGTATCACCGGGACAGGTAAAACTGAAGCTTTCTTT	CASSITGTGKTEAFF
TRBV14	.	.	TRBJ1-1	TGTGCCAGCAGCAGGAGCATGAACACTGAAGCTTTCTTT	CASSRSMNTEAFF
TRBV6-5	.	TRBD2	TRBJ2-7	TGTGCCAGCAGTTACTCTACCCTAGCGGGGGGGTACGAGCAGTACTTC	CASSYSTLAGGYEQYF
TRBV7-2	.	.	TRBJ2-3	TGTGCCAGCAGCTTAAGACAGCTAAGCACAGATACGCAGTATTTT	CASSLRQLSTDTQYF
TRBV18	.	.	TRBJ2-3	TGTGCCAGCTCACCACCGGGCAGGGCAACTAGCACAGATACGCAGTATTTT	CASSPPGRATSTDTQYF
TRBV19	.	.	TRBJ1-5	TGTGCCAGTACTAAGGGGGTATCTGGCAATCAGCCCCAGCATTTT	CASTKGVSGNQPQHF
TRBV3-1/TRBV3-2	.	TRBD1	TRBJ1-2	TGTGCCAGCAGCCACTTGAAGGGGGCGTCTACCTATGGCTACACCTTC	CASSHLKGASTYGYTF
TRBV11-1	few	TRBD1	TRBJ1-5	TGTGCCAGCAGCCCAGGGACAGGGGGCGGAAATCAGCCCCAGCATTTT	CASSPGTGGGNQPQHF
TRBV19	.	TRBD1	TRBJ1-1	TGTGCCAGTAGTACCCGGACAGGAGGGAACACTGAAGCTTTCTTT	CASSTRTGGNTEAFF
TRBV24-1	.	.	TRBJ1-1	TGTGCCACCAGTGATACGGGGGGTCACACTGAAGCTTTCTTT	CATSDTGGHTEAFF
TRBV7-6	.	TRBD2	TRBJ2-7	TGTGCCAGCAGCTACGGGGGGTTTGTGGACACTATCTCCTACGAGCAGTACTTC	CASSYGGFVDTISYEQYF
TRBV2	.	TRBD2	TRBJ2-1	TGTGCCAGCAGGGGGACGGCTAGCGGGTTCGACAATGAGCAGTTCTTC	CASRGTASGFDNEQFF
TRBV7-9	.	.	TRBJ1-5	TGTGCCAGCAGCTTCGAGGGCAATCAGCCCCAGCATTTT	CASSFEGNQPQHF
TRBV29-1	.	.	TRBJ1-1	TGCAGCGTGACAGGCCCCGCGAACACTGAAGCTTTCTTT	CSVTGPANTEAFF
TRBV10-1	.	.	TRBJ2-3	TGCGCCAGCAGTGAGTCTGGAGAGAGCACAGATACGCAGTATTTT	CASSESGESTDTQYF
TRBV7-6	.	TRBD1	TRBJ1-2	TGTGCCAGCAGCTCGACAGGGGTTGCTAACTATGGCTACACCTTC	CASSSTGVANYGYTF
TRBV19	.	.	TRBJ1-2	TGTGCCAGTAGTATGGCTTCTCAGGGAAGAGGCTATGGCTACACCTTC	CASSMASQGRGYGYTF
TRBV11-1	.	TRBD1	TRBJ2-3	TGTGCCAGCAGCCCAAGGACAGGGGGCCCAGATACGCAGTATTTT	CASSPRTGGPDTQYF
TRBV10-3	.	TRBD1	TRBJ1-2	TGTGCCACCACCGGGACAGACCTAAACTATGGCTACACCTTC	CATTGTDLNYGYTF
TRBV6-4	.	TRBD1	TRBJ2-7	TGTGCCAGCAGCTACAGTCACAGGGGATCCTACGAGCAGTACTTC	CASSYSHRGSYEQYF
TRBV6-5	.	TRBD1	TRBJ1-2	TGTGCCAGCAGTTACCCTACAGGGGGCGGATTCTATGGCTACACCTTC	CASSYPTGGGFYGYTF
TRBV6-1	.	TRBD2	TRBJ2-7	TGTGCCAGCAGTGAAGGGAGGGCTAGCGGGGACTACGAGCAGTACTTC	CASSEGRASGDYEQYF
TRBV7-9	.	.	TRBJ2-2	TGTGCCAGCACCCTGCGCACCGGGGAGCTGTTTTTT	CASTLRTGELFF
TRBV19	.	.	TRBJ1-3	TGTGCCAGTAGTCCTCCGGGATTCAAGGTTGGAAACACCATATATTTT	CASSPPGFKVGNTIYF
TRBV27	.	TRBD2	TRBJ2-2	TGTGCCAGCAGTTTATCGCCGCAGGTCAGGGTAGCGGGGGGCCCCGGGGAGCTGTTTTTT	CASSLSPQVRVAGGPGELFF
TRBV6-6	few	.	TRBJ2-1	TGTGCCAGCTGTTGGGGGCGTTTCAATGAGCAGTTCTTC	CASCWGRFNEQFF
TRBV2	.	.	TRBJ1-1	TGTGCCAGCAGTGAAGGGGGCAGGGGAGTCGGTAGGACTGAAGCTTTCTTT	CASSEGGRGVGRTEAFF
TRBV3-1/TRBV3-2	.	.	TRBJ2-3	TGTGCCAGCAGCCGGCACCCTACAGATACGCAGTATTTT	CASSRHPTDTQYF
TRBV25-1	.	.	TRBJ2-7	TGTGCCAGCAGTGAATTGGCAGATTCCTACGAGCAGTACTTC	CASSELADSYEQYF
TRBV29-1	.	TRBD1	TRBJ2-7	TGCAGCGTTGAAGATCGACAGGGCGGCTTGAACGAGCAGTACTTC	CSVEDRQGGLNEQYF
TRBV5-1	few	.	TRBJ2-1	TGCGCCAGCAGCTTGGATTTGAGCGGGCACAATGAGCAGTTCTTC	CASSLDLSGHNEQFF
TRBV10-2	once	.	TRBJ1-2	TGCGCCAGCAGTGAGTCGGGGAGGGCGGATGGCTACACCTTC	CASSESGRADGYTF
TRBV6-6	.	TRBD2	TRBJ2-1	TGTGCCAGCAGTCGAGACCAACTAGCGAGGTCCTACAATGAGCAGTTCTTC	CASSRDQLARSYNEQFF
TRBV15	.	TRBD2	TRBJ2-1	TGTGCCACCAGCAGCTCTAGCGGTCGGGGGGATGAGCAGTTCTTC	CATSSSSGRGDEQFF
TRBV29-1	.	TRBD2	TRBJ2-1	TGCAGCGTTGTCGGTCGGGGGGGGTACTACAATGAGCAGTTCTTC	CSVVGRGGYYNEQFF
TRBV7-2	.	TRBD2	TRBJ2-1	TGTGCCAGCAGCTTATCGGCGGGGGGGTACAATGAGCAGTTCTTC	CASSLSAGGYNEQFF
TRBV3-1/TRBV3-2	.	TRBD2	TRBJ2-5	TGTGCCAGCAGCCACCCTTTAGCGGGGGTGGGAGAGACCCAGTACTTC	CASSHPLAGVGETQYF
TRBV30	.	TRBD1	TRBJ1-5	TGTGCCTGGAGTTGGACAGGGGGAAACCAGCCCCAGCATTTT	CAWSWTGGNQPQHF
TRBV12-3/TRBV12-4	.	.	TRBJ2-3	TGTGCCAGCAGTGCCACCACAGCAGATACGCAGTATTTT	CASSATTADTQYF
TRBV28	.	TRBD1	TRBJ2-7	TGTGCCAGCAGTTCTAAACAGGGGTACGAGCAGTACTTC	CASSSKQGYEQYF
TRBV29-1	.	.	TRBJ1-1	TGCAGCGTTGAAGAGGCGCAGGTCGTAGCTTTCTTT	CSVEEAQVVAFF
TRBV10-2	.	TRBD1	TRBJ2-7	TGCGCCAGCAGTGAGTCGATAAGGACAGGGGGCTACTACGAGCAGTACTTC	CASSESIRTGGYYEQYF
TRBV5-4	.	TRBD2	TRBJ2-1	TGTGCCAGCAGCACCAGCGGGACGGTAGCCTACAATGAGCAGTTCTTC	CASSTSGTVAYNEQFF
TRBV29-1	.	TRBD1	TRBJ2-5	TGCAGCGTTGAAGAGGGACAGCAGGAGACCCAGTACTTC	CSVEEGQQETQYF
TRBV5-1	.	.	TRBJ1-4	TGCGCCAGCAGCATCTCTGCAACTAATGAAAAACTGTTTTTT	CASSISATNEKLFF